The clone carrying this TCR beta chain has only a few counts. The assay was immunoSEQ multiplex PCR, and TCRdb's table has in-frame clones only and misses some. The repertoire holds 200,000 to 250,000 clones, with nearly 90% as singletons. The source of the sample is a study of blood T cell repertoires in COVID-19. The germline CDR1 and CDR2 sequences are MGHDK and SYGVNS. V shed 1 base and J shed 0 bases, with 13 bases lying between them. The CDR3 spans 17 residues. V usage is TRBV25-1 and J usage is TRBJ1-3; D perhaps matches TRBD1 (5 bases). This receptor was identified in a man aged 25 to 40 who had been exposed to COVID-19. Source material: PBMCs or T cells enriched from blood (not recorded which). The DNA of the CDR3 is TGTGCCAGCAGTGAATGGGGCAGATCCTACTCTGGAAACACCATATATTTT. It codes for CASSEWGRSYSGNTIYF.